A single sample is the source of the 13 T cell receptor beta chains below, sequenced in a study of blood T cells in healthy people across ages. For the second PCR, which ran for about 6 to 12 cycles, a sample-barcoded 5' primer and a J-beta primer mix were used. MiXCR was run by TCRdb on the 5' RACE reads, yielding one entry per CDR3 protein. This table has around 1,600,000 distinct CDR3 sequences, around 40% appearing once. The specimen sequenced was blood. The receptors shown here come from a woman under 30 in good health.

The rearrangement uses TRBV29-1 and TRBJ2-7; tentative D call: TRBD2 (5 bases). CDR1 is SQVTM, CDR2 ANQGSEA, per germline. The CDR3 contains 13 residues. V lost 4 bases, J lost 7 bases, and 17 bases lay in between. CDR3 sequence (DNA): TGCAGCGTTGGGGTTAGGCCCCCGGGGGAGCAGTACTTC. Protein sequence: CSVGVRPPGEQYF.

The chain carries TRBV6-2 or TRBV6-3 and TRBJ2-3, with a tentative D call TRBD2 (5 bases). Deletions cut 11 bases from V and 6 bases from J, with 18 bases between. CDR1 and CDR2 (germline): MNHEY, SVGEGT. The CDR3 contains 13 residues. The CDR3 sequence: CACHRAGGDTQYF. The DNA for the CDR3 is TGTGCCTGTCACCGGGCCGGCGGGGATACGCAGTATTTT.

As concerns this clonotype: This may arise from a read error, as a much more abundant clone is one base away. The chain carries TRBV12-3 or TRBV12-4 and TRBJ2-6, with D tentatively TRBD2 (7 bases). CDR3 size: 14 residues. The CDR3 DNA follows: TGTGCCAGCAGCCTTCTACGGGGGGCCAACGTCCAGACTTTC. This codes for CASSLLRGANVQTF.

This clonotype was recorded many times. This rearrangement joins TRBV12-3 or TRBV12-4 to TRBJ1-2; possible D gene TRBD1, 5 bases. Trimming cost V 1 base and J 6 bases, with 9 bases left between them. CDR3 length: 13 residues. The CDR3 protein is CASSLGRGDGYTF. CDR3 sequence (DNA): TGTGCCAGCAGTTTAGGTAGGGGAGATGGCTACACCTTC.

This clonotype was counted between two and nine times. CDR3 protein: CASGSISAAKNIQYF. CDR3 in DNA: TGTGCTAGTGGTTCGATCAGTGCTGCCAAAAACATTCAGTACTTC. This chain links TRBV12-5 with TRBJ2-4; D is uncertain. Germline CDR1 is LGHNT and CDR2 is FRNRAP. V was pared by 4 bases and J by 1 base, with 11 bases between. The CDR3 length is 15 residues.

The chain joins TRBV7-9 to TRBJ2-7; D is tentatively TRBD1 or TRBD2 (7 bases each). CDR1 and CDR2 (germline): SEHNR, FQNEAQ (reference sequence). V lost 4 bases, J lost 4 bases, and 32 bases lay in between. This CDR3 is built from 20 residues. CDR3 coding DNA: TGTGCCAGCAGCTCGTTGACGAAAAAAGCGGGGACAGAGAGGGTATACGAGCAGTACTTC. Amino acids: CASSSLTKKAGTERVYEQYF.

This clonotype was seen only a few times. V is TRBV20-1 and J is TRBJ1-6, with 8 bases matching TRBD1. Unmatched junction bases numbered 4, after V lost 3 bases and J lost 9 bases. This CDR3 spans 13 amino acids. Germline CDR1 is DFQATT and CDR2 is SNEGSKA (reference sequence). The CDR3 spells CSASGTGFSPLHF. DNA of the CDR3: TGCAGTGCTAGCGGGACAGGATTTTCACCCCTCCACTTT.

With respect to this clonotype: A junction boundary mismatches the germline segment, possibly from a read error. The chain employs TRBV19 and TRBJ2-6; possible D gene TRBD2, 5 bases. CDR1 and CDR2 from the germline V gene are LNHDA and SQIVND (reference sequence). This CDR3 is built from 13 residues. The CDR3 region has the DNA TGTACCAGTTGTATGTCCGACGGGAACGTCCTGACCTTC. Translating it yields CTSCMSDGNVLTF.

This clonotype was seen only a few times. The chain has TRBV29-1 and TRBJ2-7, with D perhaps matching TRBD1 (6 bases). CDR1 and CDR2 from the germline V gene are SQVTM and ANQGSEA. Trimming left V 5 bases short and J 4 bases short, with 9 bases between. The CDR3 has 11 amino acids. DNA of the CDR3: TGCAGCGTTTTGGACAGTTACGAGCAGTACTTC. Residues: CSVLDSYEQYF.

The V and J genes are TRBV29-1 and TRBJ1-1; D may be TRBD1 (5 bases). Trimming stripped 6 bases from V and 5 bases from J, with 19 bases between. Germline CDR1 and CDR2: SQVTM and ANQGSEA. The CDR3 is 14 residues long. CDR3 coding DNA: TGCAGCGTCCAACTGGGGCCCGGTGGTACTGAAGCTTTCTTT. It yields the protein CSVQLGPGGTEAFF.

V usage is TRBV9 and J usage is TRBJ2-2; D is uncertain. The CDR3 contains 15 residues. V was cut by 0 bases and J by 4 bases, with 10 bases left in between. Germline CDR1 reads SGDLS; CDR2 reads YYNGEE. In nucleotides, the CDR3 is TGTGCCAGCAGCGTAGAGGGATGGAGCACCGGGGAGCTGTTTTTT. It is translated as CASSVEGWSTGELFF.

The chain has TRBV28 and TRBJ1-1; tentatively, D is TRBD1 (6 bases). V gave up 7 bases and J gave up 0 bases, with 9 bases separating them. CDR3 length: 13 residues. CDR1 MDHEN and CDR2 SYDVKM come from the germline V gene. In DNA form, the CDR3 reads TGTGCCAGCAACAGGGAGATGAACACTGAAGCTTTCTTT. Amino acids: CASNREMNTEAFF. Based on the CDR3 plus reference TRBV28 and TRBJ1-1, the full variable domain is DVKVTQSSRYLVKRTGEKVFLECVQDMDHENMFWYRQDPGLGLRLIYFSYDVKMKEKGDIPEGYSVSREKKERFSLILESASTNQTSMYLCASNREMNTEAFFGQGTRLTVV.

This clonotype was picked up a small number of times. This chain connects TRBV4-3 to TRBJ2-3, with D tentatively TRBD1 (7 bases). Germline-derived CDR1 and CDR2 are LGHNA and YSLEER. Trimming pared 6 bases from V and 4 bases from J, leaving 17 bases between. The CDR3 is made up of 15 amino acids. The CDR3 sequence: CASRARGVGPDTQYF. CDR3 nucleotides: TGCGCCAGCAGGGCCAGGGGGGTAGGCCCAGATACGCAGTATTTT.